This T cell receptor (beta chain) was obtained from a study of cytomegalovirus exposure and HLA in healthy donors. PCR amplification relied on 60 Vbeta primers (plus 13 Jbeta primers). Sequenced by immunoSEQ multiplex PCR; TCRdb stores in-frame clones only, minus some. The sample holds about 140,000 clones; 75% to 85% are singletons and the top ten take 2% to 2.5%. The J segment lost 3 bases and the V segment lost 3 bases, leaving 2 bases of the junction unmatched. The CDR3 has 14 amino acids. Germline lookup yields CDR1 SGHVS and CDR2 FNYEAQ. Concerning this clone: Its antigen is not known.

Likely unrecorded immune exposures existed in these nominally healthy donors. Study outcomes and limitations: Some V segments, TRBV6-2 and TRBV6-3 among them, were indistinguishable and were therefore excluded.

This sequence joins TRBV7-6 and TRBJ2-5; the match to TRBD2 covers 9 bases. The receptor was derived from a man between 50 and 59 years old in good health and CMV-seronegative. Sequenced sample: PBMCs. CDR3 amino acids: CASSFGLAKETQYF. The DNA of the CDR3 is TGTGCCAGCAGCTTCGGACTAGCGAAAGAGACCCAGTACTTC.